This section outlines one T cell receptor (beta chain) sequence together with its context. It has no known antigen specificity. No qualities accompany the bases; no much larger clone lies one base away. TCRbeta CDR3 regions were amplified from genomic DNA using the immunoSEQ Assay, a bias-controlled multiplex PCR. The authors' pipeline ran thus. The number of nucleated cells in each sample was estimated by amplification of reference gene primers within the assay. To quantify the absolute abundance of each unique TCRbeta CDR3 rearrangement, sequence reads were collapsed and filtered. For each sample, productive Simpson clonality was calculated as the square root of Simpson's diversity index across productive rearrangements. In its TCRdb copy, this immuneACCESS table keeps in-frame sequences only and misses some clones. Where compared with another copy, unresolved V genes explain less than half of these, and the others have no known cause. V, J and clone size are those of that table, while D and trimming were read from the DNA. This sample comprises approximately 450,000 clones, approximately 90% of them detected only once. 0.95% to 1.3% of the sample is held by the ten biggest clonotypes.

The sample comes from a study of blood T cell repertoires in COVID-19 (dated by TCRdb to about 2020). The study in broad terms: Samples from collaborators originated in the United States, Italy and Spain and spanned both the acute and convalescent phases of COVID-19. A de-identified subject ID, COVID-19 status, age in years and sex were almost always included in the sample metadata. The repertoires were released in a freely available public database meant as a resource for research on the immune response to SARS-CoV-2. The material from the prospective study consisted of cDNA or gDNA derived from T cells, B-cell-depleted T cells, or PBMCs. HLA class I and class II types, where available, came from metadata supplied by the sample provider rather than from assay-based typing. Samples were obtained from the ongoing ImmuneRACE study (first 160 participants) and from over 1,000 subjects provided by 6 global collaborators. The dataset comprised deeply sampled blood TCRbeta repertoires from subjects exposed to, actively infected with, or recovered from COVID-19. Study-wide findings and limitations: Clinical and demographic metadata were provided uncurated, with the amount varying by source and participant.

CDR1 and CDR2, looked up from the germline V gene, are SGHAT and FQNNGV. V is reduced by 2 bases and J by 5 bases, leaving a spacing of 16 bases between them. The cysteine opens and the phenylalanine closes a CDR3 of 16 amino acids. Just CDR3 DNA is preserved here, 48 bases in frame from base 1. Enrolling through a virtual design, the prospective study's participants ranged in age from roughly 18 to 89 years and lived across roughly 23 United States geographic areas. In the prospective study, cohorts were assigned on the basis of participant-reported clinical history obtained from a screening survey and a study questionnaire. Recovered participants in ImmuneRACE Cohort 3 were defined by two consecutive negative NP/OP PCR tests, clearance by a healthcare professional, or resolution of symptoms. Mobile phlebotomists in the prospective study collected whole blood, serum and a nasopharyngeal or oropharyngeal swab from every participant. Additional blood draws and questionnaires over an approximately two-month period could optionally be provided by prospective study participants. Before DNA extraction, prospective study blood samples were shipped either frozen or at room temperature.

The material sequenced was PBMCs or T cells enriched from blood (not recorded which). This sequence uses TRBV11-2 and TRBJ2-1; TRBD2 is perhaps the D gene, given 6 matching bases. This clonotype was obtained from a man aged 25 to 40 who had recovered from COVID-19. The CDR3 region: CASSLTRSGRHNEQFF. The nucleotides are TGTGCCAGCAGCTTAACGAGGAGTGGGAGGCACAATGAGCAGTTCTTC.